This TCR beta chain was found in a study of shared T cell receptors in the human thymus. This clone has just one count. TCRdb keeps only in-frame clones here, not all; method: immunoSEQ multiplex PCR. The sample carries 700,000 to 750,000 clones, 70% to 90% recorded once. The CDR3 totals 19 residues. The germline gives CDR1 MGHRA, CDR2 YSYEKL. The V end was cut by 5 bases, the J end by 4 bases, with 28 bases between. This sample was also put to use in a study of human thymus T cells. That work states: Thymus was obtained from resections taken during corrective heart surgery. Related research has reported that thymic repertoires overlap highly among unrelated individuals.

The chain employs TRBV4-1 and TRBJ2-3, with D unresolved. Sequences were obtained from thymocytes. This clonotype was obtained from a girl less than two years old with a congenital heart defect. The CDR3: CASSLTPRVRPSHSDTQYF. CDR3 coding DNA: TGCGCCAGCAGCTTAACCCCTCGGGTTAGACCGTCCCACTCAGATACGCAGTATTTT.